This T cell receptor beta chain stems from a study of blood T cell repertoires in COVID-19. Repertoires were generated with immunoSEQ multiplex PCR, while TCRdb's copy carries only in-frame clones and drops some. The data show about 180,000 clones, over 70% seen once. CDR3 size: 16 residues. Trimming stripped 4 bases from V and 0 bases from J, with 12 bases between. Germline V CDR1 and CDR2: KGHDR, SFDVKD. The chain has TRBV24-1 and TRBJ2-1; D gene unclear. This clonotype was sampled from a woman aged 40 to 49 with acute COVID-19. The sample taken for sequencing was PBMCs or T cells enriched from blood (not recorded which). Written as DNA, the CDR3 is TGTGCCACCAGTGAGTCCTTCGCGAGCTCCTACAATGAGCAGTTCTTC. It yields the protein CATSESFASSYNEQFF.